A selection of T cell receptor beta chains follows, all from one sample in a study of T cells in Graves' hyperthyroidism and ophthalmopathy. MiXCR, run by TCRdb on the multiplex PCR reads, gives a single entry per CDR3 protein. The sample lists approximately 740,000 distinct CDR3 sequences, 12% to 15% occurring once. Sequencing was performed on blood. The receptor set was obtained from a woman between 18 and 29 years old with Graves' hyperthyroidism. Each CDR3 is given with its conserved first and last residue. The D gene is left open where the match is weak. A row's size may be missing; if present it is once, few, many or a size class.

j_gene | v_gene | d_gene | abundance | CDR3aa | CDR3nt
TRBJ2-1 | TRBV5-1 | TRBD2 | - | CASSFSGSSGNEQFF | TGCGCCAGCAGCTTCAGCGGGAGCTCGGGCAATGAGCAGTTCTTC
TRBJ2-7 | TRBV5-1 | - | - | CASSFRGEYEQYF | TGCGCCAGCAGCTTTCGGGGAGAATACGAGCAGTACTTC
TRBJ2-7 | TRBV18 | - | few | CASSPPTGIVSYEQYF | TGTGCCAGCTCACCTCCGACTGGGATTGTCTCCTACGAGCAGTACTTC
TRBJ2-3 | TRBV9 | - | few | CASSVGRGLPTDTQYF | TGTGCCAGCAGCGTAGGCAGGGGCTTACCCACAGATACGCAGTATTTT
TRBJ2-7 | TRBV12-3/TRBV12-4 | TRBD1 | - | CASSLAPGQGAPEQYF | TGTGCCAGCAGTTTAGCACCGGGACAGGGGGCCCCCGAGCAGTACTTC
TRBJ1-2 | TRBV11-2 | - | - | CASSLVVTVPNYGYTF | TGTGCCAGCAGCTTGGTTGTCACGGTTCCTAACTATGGCTACACCTTC
TRBJ2-5 | TRBV13 | TRBD1 | many | CASSLGDRGYQETQYF | TGTGCCAGCAGCTTAGGGGACAGGGGATACCAAGAGACCCAGTACTTC
TRBJ2-3 | TRBV14 | TRBD2 | - | CASSQGRVLAGRDTQYF | TGTGCCAGCAGCCAAGGGCGCGTTCTAGCGGGAAGAGATACGCAGTATTTT
TRBJ2-7 | TRBV12-3/TRBV12-4 | TRBD2 | many | CASRPSGSRHEQYF | TGTGCCAGCAGACCAAGCGGGAGTAGGCACGAGCAGTACTTC
TRBJ1-5 | TRBV20-1 | - | many | CSARLGVRQPQHF | TGCAGTGCTAGATTGGGAGTGCGTCAGCCCCAGCATTTT
TRBJ2-1 | TRBV6-5 | - | - | CASSYSMERESADEQFF | TGTGCCAGCAGTTACTCCATGGAAAGGGAGAGCGCTGATGAGCAGTTCTTC
TRBJ2-1 | TRBV28 | TRBD2 | few | CASSYTGTSGTYNEQFF | TGTGCCAGCAGTTATACCGGGACTAGCGGGACCTACAATGAGCAGTTCTTC
TRBJ2-7 | TRBV6-6 | - | many | CASSYSTGYEQYF | TGTGCCAGCAGTTACTCGACGGGCTACGAGCAGTACTTC
TRBJ1-6 | TRBV12-3/TRBV12-4 | TRBD1 | - | CASTPQGARGISPLHF | TGTGCCAGCACCCCCCAGGGGGCGCGGGGGATTTCACCCCTCCACTTT
TRBJ2-1 | TRBV7-2 | TRBD2 | - | CASSFLGLVNEQFF | TGTGCCAGCAGCTTTTTGGGACTAGTCAATGAGCAGTTCTTC
TRBJ1-5 | TRBV6-1 | - | few | CASSPVDGIYSNQPQHF | TGTGCCAGCAGTCCCGTCGACGGCATTTATAGCAATCAGCCCCAGCATTTT
TRBJ2-1 | TRBV11-3 | - | many | CASSFGSEQFF | TGTGCCAGCAGCTTCGGGAGTGAGCAGTTCTTC
TRBJ2-5 | TRBV20-1 | - | - | CSARDPFSGRETQYF | TGCAGTGCTAGAGATCCCTTTTCTGGGAGGGAGACCCAGTACTTC
TRBJ2-3 | TRBV12-3/TRBV12-4 | - | many | CASSLYPVGGTDTQYF | TGTGCCAGCAGTTTGTACCCAGTGGGGGGCACAGATACGCAGTATTTT
TRBJ1-1 | TRBV20-1 | - | - | CSARDLYAGNTEAFF | TGCAGTGCTAGAGATCTCTATGCAGGGAACACTGAAGCTTTCTTT
TRBJ2-3 | TRBV11-3 | TRBD2 | few | CASSTRLAGVIPDTQYF | TGTGCCAGCAGCACCAGACTAGCGGGAGTCATCCCAGATACGCAGTATTTT
TRBJ2-2 | TRBV7-9 | - | - | CASSIPDGGTGELFF | TGTGCCAGCAGCATACCGGACGGGGGCACCGGGGAGCTGTTTTTT
TRBJ1-2 | TRBV4-1 | - | - | CASSRPGLTKGYTF | TGCGCCAGCAGCCGTCCGGGCCTTACCAAAGGCTACACCTTC
TRBJ2-1 | TRBV6-2/TRBV6-3 | TRBD2 | few | CASSYFSRLAGAPAAYNEQFF | TGTGCCAGCAGTTACTTTTCTCGACTAGCGGGAGCTCCAGCGGCCTACAATGAGCAGTTCTTC
TRBJ2-7 | TRBV7-9 | TRBD1 | few | CASSSRDRRPYEQYF | TGTGCCAGCAGTTCCCGGGACAGGCGCCCCTACGAGCAGTACTTC
TRBJ2-5 | TRBV9 | TRBD1 | - | CASGTGDIQETQYF | TGTGCCAGCGGAACAGGGGACATACAAGAGACCCAGTACTTC
TRBJ2-7 | TRBV25-1 | - | many | CASSEQGGSKYEQYF | TGTGCCAGCAGTGAACAAGGGGGGTCTAAATACGAGCAGTACTTC
TRBJ2-3 | TRBV2 | TRBD1 | many | CASTYELGQGGTDTQYF | TGTGCCAGCACCTACGAGCTTGGACAGGGCGGAACAGATACGCAGTATTTT
TRBJ2-2 | TRBV10-3 | - | few | CAISEINTGELFF | TGTGCCATCAGTGAAATAAACACCGGGGAGCTGTTTTTT
TRBJ2-3 | TRBV9 | - | few | CASSARSSTDTQYF | TGTGCCAGCAGCGCCAGGTCTAGCACAGATACGCAGTATTTT
TRBJ1-1 | TRBV7-8 | - | many | CASSWKSGEAFF | TGTGCCAGCAGCTGGAAATCCGGTGAAGCTTTCTTT
TRBJ2-3 | TRBV27 | - | - | CASSFAPGPSTDTQYF | TGTGCCAGCAGTTTCGCTCCGGGCCCGAGCACAGATACGCAGTATTTT
TRBJ2-1 | TRBV28 | - | - | CASTTEQAYYEQFF | TGTGCCAGCACTACAGAGCAAGCGTATTACGAGCAGTTCTTC
TRBJ2-2 | TRBV20-1 | - | few | CSASLSAGGELFF | TGCAGTGCTAGTTTGAGCGCTGGCGGGGAGCTGTTTTTT
TRBJ2-7 | TRBV28 | TRBD1 | many | CASRSTGGPYEQYF | TGTGCCAGCAGGTCCACAGGGGGCCCGTACGAGCAGTACTTC